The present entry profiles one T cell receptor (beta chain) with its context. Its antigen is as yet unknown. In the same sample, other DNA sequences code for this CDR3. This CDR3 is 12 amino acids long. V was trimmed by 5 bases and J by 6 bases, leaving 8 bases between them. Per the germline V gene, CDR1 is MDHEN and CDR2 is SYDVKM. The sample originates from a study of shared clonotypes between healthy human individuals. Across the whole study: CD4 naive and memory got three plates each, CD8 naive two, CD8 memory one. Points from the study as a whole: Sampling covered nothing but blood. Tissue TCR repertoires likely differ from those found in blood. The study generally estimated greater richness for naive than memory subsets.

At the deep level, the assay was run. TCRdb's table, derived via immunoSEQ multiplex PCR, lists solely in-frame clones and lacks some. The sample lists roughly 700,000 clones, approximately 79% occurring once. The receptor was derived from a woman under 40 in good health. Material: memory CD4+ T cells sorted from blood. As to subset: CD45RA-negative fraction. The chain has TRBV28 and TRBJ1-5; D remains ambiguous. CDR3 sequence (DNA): TGTGCCAGCAGTCTAGTGGGTCAGCCCCAGCATTTT. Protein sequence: CASSLVGQPQHF.